This passage covers 19 T cell receptor beta chains from one sample sequenced in a study of blood T cell repertoires in COVID-19. This table comes from immunoSEQ multiplex PCR, and its TCRdb copy is limited to in-frame clones, with some not included. The sample has around 250,000 clones; less than 90% are singletons. The source material was peripheral blood. These TCRs come from a woman aged 40 to 55 who had recovered from COVID-19.

V gene TRBV7-6 combines with J gene TRBJ2-7; 8 bases match TRBD2. The CDR3 length is 14 residues. With 1 base clipped from V and 4 bases from J, the junction kept 3 bases outside the gene matches. Germline V lookup: CDR1 SGHVS, CDR2 FNYEAQ. CDR3 protein: CASSLGGLVYEQYF. CDR3 bases: TGTGCCAGCAGCTTAGGGGGACTAGTTTACGAGCAGTACTTC.

This rearrangement joins TRBV3-1 (or the pseudogene TRBV3-2) to TRBJ2-7, with D hard to call. From germline, CDR1 is LGHDT and CDR2 YNNKEL (reference sequence). This CDR3 is built from 14 residues. V was pared by 2 bases and J by 3 bases, with 11 bases between. The CDR3 loop reads CASSQSRVYYEQYF. The CDR3 DNA is TGTGCCAGCAGCCAAAGCCGGGTCTACTACGAGCAGTACTTC.

This chain uses TRBV4-1 with TRBJ1-5; D is perhaps TRBD1 (5 bases). V was pared by 0 bases and J by 5 bases, with 11 bases between. Germline V CDR1 and CDR2: MGHRA, YSYEKL. The CDR3 is 15 amino acids. The CDR3 spells CASSQDGAGYQPQHF. The CDR3 DNA sequence: TGCGCCAGCAGCCAAGATGGGGCAGGGTATCAGCCCCAGCATTTT.

The chain has TRBV6-5 and TRBJ1-2; 7 bases line up with TRBD1. Germline lookup yields CDR1 MNHEY and CDR2 SVGAGI. The CDR3 has 15 residues. The CDR3 loop reads CAIRGRTGANYGYTF. As DNA, the CDR3 is TGTGCTATCAGGGGCCGGACAGGCGCTAACTATGGCTACACCTTC.

The chain employs TRBV9 and TRBJ2-7; 8 nucleotides line up with TRBD1. Germline CDR1 SGDLS, CDR2 YYNGEE. V lost 4 bases and J lost 2; bases outside the gene matches: 11. The CDR3 is made up of 16 amino acids. CDR3 sequence reads: CASSKSGQATTYEQYF. In DNA, the CDR3 is TGTGCCAGCAGCAAATCGGGACAGGCAACTACCTACGAGCAGTACTTC.

The gene calls are TRBV10-3 and TRBJ2-1; TRBD1 is a possible D gene (7 bases). CDR3 size: 14 residues. V was clipped by 8 bases and J by 8 bases, with 19 bases between them. Per germline, CDR1 ENHRY and CDR2 SYGVKD. As DNA, the CDR3 is TGTGCCATCCAGGCCAGGGGGGCAAGGGATGAGCAGTTCTTC. Translated: CAIQARGARDEQFF.

Of note for this clone: This specimen includes other DNA sequences encoding the same CDR3. V usage is TRBV5-1 and J usage is TRBJ1-4, with 7 positions matching TRBD1. Trimming took 4 bases from V and 5 from J; bases not matched to a gene: 5. Germline loops: CDR1 SGHRS, CDR2 YFSETQ. This CDR3 comprises 14 residues. The CDR3 spells CASSLQGINEKLFF. The CDR3 DNA reads TGCGCCAGCAGCCTACAGGGGATAAATGAAAAACTGTTTTTT.

The chain uses TRBV3-1 (or the pseudogene TRBV3-2) and TRBJ2-7, with 10 bases fitting TRBD1. V shed 1 base and J 7 bases; nucleotides not matched to a gene: 4. This CDR3 is built from 14 residues. Germline-derived CDR1 and CDR2 are LGHDT and YNNKEL (reference sequence). CDR3 region: CASSQGTGGREQYF. In DNA, the CDR3 is TGTGCCAGCAGCCAAGGGACAGGGGGACGGGAGCAGTACTTC.

The rearrangement uses TRBV28 and TRBJ2-7, with 14 positions matching TRBD2. In germline, CDR1 is MDHEN, CDR2 SYDVKM. Germline trimming cut 6 bases from V and 6 bases from J; bases unmatched to any gene: 10. The CDR3 consists of 16 residues. CDR3 coding DNA: TGTGCCAGCAGACAACCGGGACTAGCGGGGGCGTTCGAGCAGTACTTC. It codes for CASRQPGLAGAFEQYF.

V is TRBV6-2 or TRBV6-3 and J is TRBJ1-5; 8 bases line up with TRBD1. Germline V gene sequence: CDR1 MNHEY, CDR2 SVGEGT. The CDR3 spans 13 residues. J was trimmed by 7 bases and V by 5 bases; bases with no gene match: 4. The CDR3 reads CASSDRGYQPQHF. The CDR3 bases are TGTGCCAGCAGTGACAGGGGTTACCAGCCCCAGCATTTT.

In DNA form, the CDR3 reads TGTGCCATCAGCGGACAGGGCCTAGCCAAAAACATTCAGTACTTC. Translating gives CAISGQGLAKNIQYF. This chain links TRBV10-3 with TRBJ2-4; 8 bases align to TRBD1. This CDR3 region has 15 residues. The J segment lost 0 bases and the V segment lost 6 bases, leaving 4 bases of the junction unmatched. CDR1 and CDR2 from the germline V gene are ENHRY and SYGVKD.

This clone was seen just once. The chain uses TRBV10-3 and TRBJ1-1, with no clear D. The CDR3 extends over 12 amino acids. Germline V gene sequence: CDR1 ENHRY, CDR2 SYGVKD. The V end lost 0 bases, the J end lost 7 bases, and 6 bases lay between the germline ends. CDR3 DNA sequence: TGTGCCATCAGTGAGTCGGGCTATGAAGCTTTCTTT. This sequence encodes CAISESGYEAFF.

Turning to this clone: A much larger clone differs from this one at a single base, so this may be a read error. The chain uses TRBV7-2 and TRBJ1-1; possibly TRBD1 for D (6 bases). The CDR3 is 13 residues long. Germline CDR1 SGHTA, CDR2 FQGNSA. V dropped 1 base and J dropped 5 bases, with 8 bases sitting between them. The DNA of the CDR3 is TGTGCCAGCAGCTTAGACAGGGAGACTGAAGCTTTCTTT. Its protein is CASSLDRETEAFF.

The V call is TRBV19, the J call TRBJ1-6; D gene uncertain. CDR3 length: 14 amino acids. V dropped 9 bases and J dropped 2 bases, with 11 bases sitting between them. CDR1 is LNHDA, CDR2 SQIVND, per germline (reference sequence). CDR3 nucleotide sequence: TGTGCCAGCTGCCGAGGAACCTATAATTCACCCCTCCACTTT. Translating gives CASCRGTYNSPLHF.

This chain's CDR3 is CASSLADSASTDTQYF. The DNA of the CDR3 is TGCGCCAGCAGCTTGGCCGACTCCGCCAGCACAGATACGCAGTATTTT. The J gene is TRBJ2-3, the V gene TRBV5-1; D unclear. In germline, CDR1 is SGHRS, CDR2 YFSETQ. The V end lost 0 bases, the J end lost 0 bases, and 11 bases lay between the germline ends. The CDR3 consists of 16 residues.

V and J are TRBV18 and TRBJ2-5; possibly TRBD1 for D (5 bases). The V gene lost 8 bases and the J gene lost 3 bases, with 13 bases spanning the gap. This CDR3 is built from 13 residues. Germline loops: CDR1 KGHSH, CDR2 LQKENI. The CDR3 region is CASQQAREETQYF. The CDR3 coding sequence is TGTGCCAGCCAACAGGCCAGGGAAGAGACCCAGTACTTC. Full variable domain (missing parts from reference TRBV18 and TRBJ2-5): NAGVMQNPRHLVRRRGQEARLRCSPMKGHSHVYWYRQLPEEGLKFMVYLQKENIIDESGMPKERFSAEFPKEGPSILRIQQVVRGDSAAYFCASQQAREETQYFGPGTRLLVL.

The chain employs TRBV6-5 and TRBJ1-4; TRBD1 matches at 8 bases. V was pared by 0 bases and J by 7 bases, with 4 bases of the junction left unmatched. The CDR3 covers 15 residues. The germline CDR1 and CDR2 sequences are MNHEY and SVGAGI. The CDR3 bases are TGTGCCAGCAGTTACTCAAACAGGGGGTTTGAAAAACTGTTTTTT. It translates to CASSYSNRGFEKLFF.

V is TRBV5-1 and J is TRBJ2-3; 8 positions agree with TRBD1. J lost 8 bases, V lost 4 bases, and 15 bases had no gene match. Germline V gene data show CDR1 as SGHRS and CDR2 as YFSETQ. The CDR3 extends over 16 amino acids. The CDR3 region is CASSDSGGVALGTQYF. CDR3 DNA sequence: TGCGCCAGCAGCGATTCAGGGGGCGTAGCCCTCGGTACGCAGTATTTT.

The chain has TRBV5-4 and TRBJ1-3; D gene unclear. Germline-derived CDR1 and CDR2 are SGHNT and YYREEE (reference sequence). Trimming removed 4 bases from V and 1 base from J, with 6 bases in between. This CDR3 is 13 amino acids long. For the CDR3, the DNA is TGTGCCAGCAGCCGGGATTCTGGAAACACCATATATTTT. It codes for CASSRDSGNTIYF.